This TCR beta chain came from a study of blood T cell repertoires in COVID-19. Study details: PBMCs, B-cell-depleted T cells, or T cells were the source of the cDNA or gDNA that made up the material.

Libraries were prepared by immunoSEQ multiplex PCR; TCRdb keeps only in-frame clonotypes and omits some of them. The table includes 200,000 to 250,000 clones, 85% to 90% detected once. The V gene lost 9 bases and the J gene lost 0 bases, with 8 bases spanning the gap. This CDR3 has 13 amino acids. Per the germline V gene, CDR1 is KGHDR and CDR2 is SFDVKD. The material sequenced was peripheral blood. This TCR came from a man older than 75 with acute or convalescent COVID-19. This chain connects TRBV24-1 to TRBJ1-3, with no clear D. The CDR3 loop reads CATATDSGNTIYF. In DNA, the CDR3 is TGTGCCACCGCCACAGACTCTGGAAACACCATATATTTT.